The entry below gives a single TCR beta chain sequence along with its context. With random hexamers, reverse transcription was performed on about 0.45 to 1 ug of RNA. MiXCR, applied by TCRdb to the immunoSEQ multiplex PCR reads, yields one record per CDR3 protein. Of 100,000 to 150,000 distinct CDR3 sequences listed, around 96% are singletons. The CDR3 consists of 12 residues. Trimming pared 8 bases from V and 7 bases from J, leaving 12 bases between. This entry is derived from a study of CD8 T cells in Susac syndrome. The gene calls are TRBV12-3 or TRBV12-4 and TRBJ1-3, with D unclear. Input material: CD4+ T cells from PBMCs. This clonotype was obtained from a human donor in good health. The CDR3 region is CASGLSGNTIYF. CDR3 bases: TGTGCCAGCGGCCTTTCGGGGAACACCATATATTTT.